These 9 T cell receptor beta chains originate from one sample sequenced in a study of T cell responses to AZD1222 COVID-19 vaccine. TCRdb's copy holds only in-frame clones and misses some; the assay was immunoSEQ multiplex PCR. The table shows more than 11,000 clones, with roughly 80% occurring only once. The specimen comprised peripheral blood, sampled 28 days after the second AZD1222 dose. These receptors were collected from an adult who received the AZD1222 COVID-19 vaccine.

The V call is TRBV19, the J call TRBJ1-2; D remains ambiguous. Between the trimmed V and J ends, which lost 9 bases and 3 bases, there was a span of 14 bases. The germline V gene has CDR1 LNHDA and CDR2 SQIVND (reference sequence). The CDR3 is 13 amino acids. CDR3 residues: CASPVEKDYGYTF. CDR3 coding DNA: TGTGCCAGCCCGGTCGAAAAGGACTATGGCTACACCTTC.

V gene TRBV30 combines with J gene TRBJ1-2; TRBD1 is a possible D gene (5 bases). Trimming took off 0 bases at V and 7 bases at J, with 12 bases between the two ends. Germline CDR1 is GTSNPN and CDR2 is SVGIG (reference sequence). CDR3 length equals 13 residues. Here the CDR3 DNA reads TGTGCCTGGAGTGTTCGACCTCAGGGTGGCTACACCTTC. This codes for CAWSVRPQGGYTF.

This clone was recorded once. The V gene is TRBV19, the J gene TRBJ2-7; D gene uncertain. From germline, CDR1 is LNHDA and CDR2 SQIVND (reference sequence). There are 13 residues in the CDR3. With 1 base removed from V and 1 base from J, the gap between germline ends came to 5 bases. The CDR3 here is CASSIGISYEQYF. The CDR3 DNA reads as TGTGCCAGTAGTATAGGTATTTCCTACGAGCAGTACTTC.

The chain has TRBV19 and TRBJ1-5; D gene uncertain. The CDR3 contains 17 residues. Deletions cut 3 bases from V and 1 base from J, with 16 bases between. Germline V gives CDR1 LNHDA, CDR2 SQIVND (reference sequence). The CDR3 sequence: CASSINPSGVSNQPQHF. The DNA for the CDR3 is TGTGCCAGTAGTATCAATCCCAGCGGGGTGAGCAATCAGCCCCAGCATTTT.

J is TRBJ1-2 and V is TRBV10-2; the D gene is possibly TRBD1 (6 bases). The germline gives CDR1 WSHSY, CDR2 SAAADI. The V end lost 6 bases, the J end lost 5 bases, and 10 bases lay between the germline ends. This CDR3 is 12 amino acids long. The CDR3 DNA is TGCGCCAGCAGCGCGGACAGTTATGGCTACACCTTC. Protein sequence: CASSADSYGYTF.

The CDR3 protein is CASSRGPNNSPLHF. CDR3 bases: TGTGCCAGCAGCCGGGGGCCTAATAATTCACCCCTCCACTTT. The chain uses TRBV9 and TRBJ1-6, with a possible D match to TRBD1 (6 bases). The CDR3 loop spans 14 amino acids. The V end lost 4 bases, the J end lost 5 bases, and 10 bases lay between the germline ends. Germline V gives CDR1 SGDLS, CDR2 YYNGEE.

The chain recombines TRBV3-1 (or the pseudogene TRBV3-2) with TRBJ1-4; TRBD1 is a possible D gene (5 bases). This CDR3 has 13 residues. Germline V gene sequence: CDR1 LGHDT, CDR2 YNNKEL (reference sequence). The V end was cut by 6 bases, the J end by 6 bases, with 11 bases between. The CDR3 region has the DNA TGTGCCAGCAGTCCTTCGGGGGATGAAAAACTGTTTTTT. Its translation: CASSPSGDEKLFF.

The chain has TRBV6-5 and TRBJ2-1, with D unresolved. The V end lost 0 bases, the J end lost 3 bases, and 9 bases lay between the germline ends. CDR1 is MNHEY, CDR2 SVGAGI, per germline. This CDR3 is 15 amino acids long. CDR3: CASSYSRSLYNEQFF. Written as DNA, the CDR3 is TGTGCCAGCAGTTACTCCAGGTCTCTCTACAATGAGCAGTTCTTC.

Within the sample, this clone is medium-sized. The CDR3 spells CASSPAVQGTYEQYF. CDR3 DNA: TGTGCCAGCAGCCCCGCGGTTCAGGGAACCTACGAGCAGTACTTC. The chain links TRBV5-5 to TRBJ2-7, with D possibly TRBD1 on 5 matching bases. This CDR3 spans 15 amino acids. In germline, CDR1 is SGHKS, CDR2 YYEKEE (reference sequence). Trimming pared 4 bases from V and 2 bases from J, leaving 16 bases between.